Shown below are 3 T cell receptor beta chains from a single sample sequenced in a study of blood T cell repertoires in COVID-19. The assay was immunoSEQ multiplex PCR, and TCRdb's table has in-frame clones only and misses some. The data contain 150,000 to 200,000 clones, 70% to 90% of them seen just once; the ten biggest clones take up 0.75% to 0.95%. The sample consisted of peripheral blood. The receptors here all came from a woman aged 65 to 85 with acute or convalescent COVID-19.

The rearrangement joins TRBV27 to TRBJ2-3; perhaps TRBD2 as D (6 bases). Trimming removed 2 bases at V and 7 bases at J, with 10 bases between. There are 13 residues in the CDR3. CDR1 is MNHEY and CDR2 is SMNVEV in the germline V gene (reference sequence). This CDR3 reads CASSLRGGNTQYF. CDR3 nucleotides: TGTGCCAGCAGTTTAAGGGGAGGTAATACGCAGTATTTT.

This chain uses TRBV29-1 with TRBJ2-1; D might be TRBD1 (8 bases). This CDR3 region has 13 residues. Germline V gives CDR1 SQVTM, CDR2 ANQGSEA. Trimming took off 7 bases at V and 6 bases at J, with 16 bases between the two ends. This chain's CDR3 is CSGDRGGGNEQFF. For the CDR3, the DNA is TGCAGCGGTGACAGGGGAGGGGGCAATGAGCAGTTCTTC.

This CDR3 is CASRKSGLSYEQYF. The CDR3 DNA follows: TGTGCCAGCAGAAAGAGCGGGCTTTCCTACGAGCAGTACTTC. The rearrangement joins TRBV2 to TRBJ2-7; possibly TRBD2 for D (6 bases). The germline V and J ends were trimmed by 6 bases and 1 base, with 13 bases remaining between them. CDR3 length: 14 residues. From germline, CDR1 is SNHLY and CDR2 FYNNEI.